A single sample gave rise to the 29 T cell receptor beta chains below, sequenced in a study of tumor-infiltrating lymphocytes in primary liver carcinoma. Unsorted whole blood yielded the blood RNA, and germline DNA was also extracted. From roughly 0.55 ug of total RNA, TCR beta-specific cDNA was reverse-transcribed using a constant-region primer. Modified slightly, ARM-PCR produced TCR beta libraries over three nested multiplex PCR rounds. Forward primers for TRBV1-TRBV30 and a C-beta reverse primer served the first two PCR rounds, at around 9 cycles each. TCRdb fed the multiplex PCR reads into MiXCR, producing one record per CDR3 protein. Here the sample spans fewer than 350,000 distinct CDR3 sequences, about 61% being singletons. The source material was peripheral blood. The receptors stem from a man aged 40-50 years with primary liver carcinoma and hepatitis B virus infection.

This clonotype was detected a few times. This chain connects TRBV9 to TRBJ2-1, with D uncertain. Trimming removed 0 bases at V and 6 bases at J, with 10 bases between. This CDR3 is 14 amino acids long. Germline V gene lookup returns CDR1 SGDLS and CDR2 YYNGEE. CDR3 in DNA: TGTGCCAGCAGCGTAGGGCTAACGCCCAATGAGCAGTTCTTC. Its translation is CASSVGLTPNEQFF. Full variable domain (missing parts from reference TRBV9 and TRBJ2-1): DSGVTQTPKHLITATGQRVTLRCSPRSGDLSVYWYQQSLDQGLQFLIQYYNGEERAKGNILERFSAQQFPDLHSELNLSSLELGDSALYFCASSVGLTPNEQFFGPGTRLTVL.

The chain joins TRBV6-2 or TRBV6-3 to TRBJ2-1; a weak D match, TRBD2 (6 bases). Germline assignment: CDR1 MNHEY and CDR2 SVGEGT. V shed 6 bases and J shed 9 bases, with 12 bases lying between them. This CDR3 contains 12 residues. CDR3 sequence (DNA): TGTGCCAGCAGCCCCTGGACTACTGAGCAGTTCTTC. This gives the protein CASSPWTTEQFF.

This clonotype came up once. One end of the junction fails to match germline, which may point to a read error. This chain uses TRBV4-1 with TRBJ2-5; 8 bases match TRBD1. The germline gives CDR1 MGHRA, CDR2 YSYEKL. CDR3 length equals 14 residues. CDR3 sequence (DNA): TGCGCTAGCAGCCCTTCAGGGGGCGGTGAGACCGAGTACTTC. This encodes CASSPSGGGETEYF.

This clonotype was recorded at least ten times. The genes are TRBV4-2 and TRBJ2-2, with 10 nucleotides matching TRBD2. This CDR3 is 17 amino acids long. CDR1 is LGHNA and CDR2 is YNFKEQ in the germline V gene. Losses at the gene ends were 4 bases for V and 3 bases for J; bases not matched to a gene: 8. Here the CDR3 reads CASSRHSGTSDTGELFF. CDR3 DNA: TGTGCCAGCAGCCGCCACTCCGGGACTAGCGACACCGGGGAGCTGTTTTTT.

Points on this clonotype: At one boundary the junction diverges from the germline segment, which might be a read error. V and J are TRBV11-2 and TRBJ2-3, with TRBD2 identical over 7 bases. The germline gives CDR1 SGHAT, CDR2 FQNNGV. The CDR3 is made up of 16 amino acids. The CDR3 DNA reads as TGTGCCAGCAGCTTAGTTTCAGCGGGAAGCATAGATACGCAGTATTTT. Protein sequence: CASSLVSAGSIDTQYF.

Concerning this clonotype: One junction end disagrees with the germline gene, perhaps due to a read error. V is TRBV11-2 and J is TRBJ2-3, with D uncertain. The CDR3 has 12 residues. The V gene's germline CDR1 is SGHAT and CDR2 FQNNGV. DNA of the CDR3: TGTGCCAGCAGCCCCATGGCAGATACGCATTGTTTT. It is translated as CASSPMADTHCF.

This clonotype was observed once. One end of the junction fails to match germline, which may point to a read error. The chain links TRBV6-5 to TRBJ2-7, with D perhaps TRBD2 (6 bases). Germline V gene lookup returns CDR1 MNHEY and CDR2 SVGAGI. The CDR3 consists of 16 residues. The CDR3 reads CANSYEEGVSLDEQYF. CDR3 DNA sequence: TGTGCCAACAGTTACGAGGAGGGAGTGAGTCTCGACGAGCAGTACTTC.

V gene TRBV11-2 combines with J gene TRBJ2-2, with D possibly TRBD2 on 5 matching bases. The ends were cut back, 3 bases at V and 5 bases at J, with 19 bases in the middle. The CDR3 loop spans 17 amino acids. Germline values: CDR1 SGHAT, CDR2 FQNNGV. The CDR3: CASSLVTVGVRTGELFF. The CDR3 nucleotides read TGTGCCAGCAGCTTGGTCACCGTGGGAGTGAGGACCGGGGAGCTGTTTTTT.

As to this clonotype: The junction shows a germline mismatch at one end, possibly a read error. The rearrangement uses TRBV11-3 and TRBJ2-5, with D tentatively TRBD2 (6 bases). The CDR3 is 13 amino acids. From germline, CDR1 is SGHNT and CDR2 YENEEA. The CDR3 region is CASSFIADETQYF. The CDR3, as DNA: TGCGCCAGCAGCTTTATAGCGGATGAGACCCAGTACTTC.

V is TRBV6-5 and J is TRBJ1-2; TRBD1 might be the D (6 bases). Trimming pared 5 bases from V and 8 bases from J, leaving 18 bases between. The germline V gene has CDR1 MNHEY and CDR2 SVGAGI. The length of the CDR3 is 14 residues. The CDR3 sequence is CASSRVQGSSGYTF. The DNA of the CDR3 is TGTGCCAGCAGTAGGGTACAGGGCTCTTCCGGCTACACCTTC.

Note on this clonotype: The junction and the germline gene differ at one end; a read error may be behind it. The V and J genes are TRBV5-6 and TRBJ1-4; no clear D gene. The CDR3 extends over 14 amino acids. Germline lookup yields CDR1 SGHDT and CDR2 YYEEEE. DNA for the CDR3: TGTGCCAGCAGTTCCGACGGGGTTAATGAAAAACTGTCTTTT. The encoded protein is CASSSDGVNEKLSF.

Concerning this clonotype: This clone may be a read error of a much larger clone one base away. The chain uses TRBV4-3 and TRBJ2-7; D is tentatively TRBD1 or TRBD2 (7 bases each). This CDR3 contains 15 residues. Germline CDR1 is LGHNA and CDR2 is YSLEER. Trimming removed 4 bases from V and 0 bases from J, with 13 bases in between. Written as DNA, the CDR3 is TGCGCCAGCAGCCCAGGGGGGGACGACTCCTACGAGCAGTACTTC. Translating gives CASSPGGDDSYEQYF.

A single count supports this clonotype. As the CDR3 is not closed by the conserved phenylalanine or tryptophan, this likely results from a read error. No DNA is shown, since the ends of the CDR3 on it are uncertain; the CDR3 is the one TCRdb lists. This chain joins TRBV11-2 and TRBJ2-1; the table calls TRBD2, which could not be checked here. Germline CDR1 is SGHAT and CDR2 is FQNNGV. Ends included, the CDR3 has 16 residues. The CDR3 region is CASSLLPSESNNEQLS.

Comment on this clonotype: A read error may explain this, as a much larger clone is one base away. The chain couples TRBV12-3 or TRBV12-4 to TRBJ1-1; 8 nucleotides agree with TRBD1. CDR3 size: 14 residues. This chain's CDR3 is CATSWDRQNTEAFF. As DNA, the CDR3 is TGTGCCACCAGTTGGGACAGGCAGAACACTGAAGCTTTCTTT.

The rearrangement links TRBV6-1 to TRBJ2-7; 8 bases map to TRBD2. V was clipped by 0 bases and J by 3 bases; unmatched bases: 4. The length of the CDR3 is 15 residues. Germline CDR1 MNHNS, CDR2 SASEGT. The CDR3 bases are TGTGCCAGCAGTGAAGCAAGCGGGAGAGTCTACGAGCAGTACTTC. Translating it yields CASSEASGRVYEQYF.

In its sample, this clonotype was seen many times. The chain uses TRBV12-3 or TRBV12-4 and TRBJ2-1; the D is unclear. CDR3 size: 13 residues. Trimming pared 2 bases from V and 1 base from J, leaving 3 bases between. CDR3 amino acids: CASSLSSYNEQFF. The CDR3 DNA reads TGTGCCAGCAGTTTATCGTCCTACAATGAGCAGTTCTTC.

As regards this clonotype: This may stem from a read error, because a much larger clone lies one nucleotide away. This chain connects TRBV12-3 or TRBV12-4 to TRBJ2-5, with D possibly matching TRBD2 (5 bases). This CDR3 region has 14 residues. The germline V and J ends were trimmed by 7 bases and 0 bases, with 12 bases remaining between them. The CDR3 sequence is CASNGVRDQETQYF. CDR3 DNA: TGTGCCAGCAACGGCGTGAGGGACCAAGAGACCCAGTACTTC.

The chain carries TRBV6-2 or TRBV6-3 and TRBJ2-5; D not certain. V dropped 2 bases and J dropped 5 bases, with 3 bases sitting between them. The germline gives CDR1 MNHEY, CDR2 SVGEGT. This CDR3 comprises 11 residues. The CDR3 sequence: CASSYVETQYF. Here the CDR3 DNA reads TGTGCCAGCAGTTACGTCGAGACCCAGTACTTC.

To note about this clonotype: Since a much larger clone is just one base distant, this may be a read error. This chain uses TRBV12-3 or TRBV12-4 with TRBJ2-3; the D gene is possibly TRBD2 (5 bases). Between the trimmed V and J ends, which lost 8 bases and 6 bases, there was a span of 15 bases. This CDR3 has 13 amino acids. CDR3: CASLLEVTDTQYF. The CDR3 DNA reads TGTGCCAGCCTCCTGGAGGTCACCGATACGCAGTATTTT.

This clonotype turned up a few times. CDR3 sequence reads: CASGPDRPQKRETQYF. DNA for the CDR3: TGTGCTAGTGGTCCGGACAGGCCACAGAAGAGGGAGACCCAGTACTTC. The rearrangement uses TRBV12-5 and TRBJ2-5; TRBD1 matches 7 bases. Germline CDR1 is LGHNT and CDR2 is FRNRAP. The CDR3 totals 16 residues. Trimming at V came to 5 bases and at J to 5 bases, leaving 14 bases not matched to a gene.

This clonotype was observed a single time. No conserved phenylalanine or tryptophan ends this CDR3, so it is likely a read error. V gene TRBV29-1 combines with J gene TRBJ2-7; perhaps TRBD2 as D (5 bases). This CDR3 spans 11 amino acids. The germline V gene has CDR1 SQVTM and CDR2 ANQGSEA. The CDR3 DNA sequence: TGTAGCGTTGGGGAGACCTACGAGCAGTACCTC. Amino acid sequence: CSVGETYEQYL.

For this clonotype: This sequence may be a read error, since a much larger clone differs from it by one base. The CDR3 does not close with the conserved phenylalanine or tryptophan, likely indicating a read error. J is TRBJ1-1 and V is TRBV5-6; D remains unclear. The CDR3 consists of 13 residues. The germline V and J ends were trimmed by 3 bases and 4 bases, with 10 bases remaining between them. Germline values: CDR1 SGHDT, CDR2 YYEEEE. The CDR3 protein is CASSSGWATEAFY. Written as DNA, the CDR3 is TGTGCCAGCAGCTCCGGCTGGGCCACTGAAGCTTTCTAT.

Regarding this clonotype: A much larger clone is a single base away; this may be a read error. The chain uses TRBV5-4 and TRBJ2-5; no reliable D call. Germline V gives CDR1 SGHNT, CDR2 YYREEE (reference sequence). Trimming pared 5 bases from V and 5 bases from J, leaving 16 bases between. The CDR3 is 14 residues long. CDR3 in DNA: TGTGCCAGCAGGTCTAAGAATGGGCAGGAGACCCAGTACTTC. Translating gives CASRSKNGQETQYF. Complete variable domain (other parts from reference TRBV5-4 and TRBJ2-5): ETGVTQSPTHLIKTRGQQVTLRCSSQSGHNTVSWYQQALGQGPQFIFQYYREEENGRGNFPPRFSGLQFPNYSSELNVNALELDDSALYLCASRSKNGQETQYFGPGTRLLVL.

A few counts support this clonotype. The rearrangement joins TRBV4-2 to TRBJ2-2; D uncertain. V lost 0 bases, J lost 1 base, and 9 bases lay in between. The CDR3 has 16 residues. Germline CDR1 reads LGHNA; CDR2 reads YNFKEQ. CDR3 protein: CASSQDIAGNTGELFF. CDR3 DNA sequence: TGTGCCAGCAGCCAAGATATAGCCGGGAACACCGGGGAGCTGTTTTTT.

This chain's CDR3 is CASIARTTYNEQFF. In nucleotides, the CDR3 is TGTGCCAGTATTGCGCGGACGACCTACAATGAGCAGTTCTTC. This chain links TRBV19 with TRBJ2-1; D remains unclear. Germline CDR1 and CDR2: LNHDA and SQIVND (reference sequence). CDR3 size: 14 residues. Trimming stripped 7 bases from V and 2 bases from J, with 12 bases between.

This clonotype has a count of ten or more. The chain has TRBV10-3 and TRBJ1-2; D possibly corresponds to TRBD1 (6 bases). Germline V gene data show CDR1 as ENHRY and CDR2 as SYGVKD. V was clipped by 6 bases and J by 3 bases, with 20 bases between them. CDR3 length: 16 amino acids. CDR3 protein: CAIRYTGTVLDYGYTF. For the CDR3, the DNA is TGTGCCATCAGGTACACAGGGACCGTCCTTGACTATGGCTACACCTTC.

This clonotype was counted between two and nine times. The DNA of the CDR3 is TGCGCCAGCAGTGAGTTAGGCGCGGACAATGAGCAGTTCTTC. This encodes CASSELGADNEQFF. The chain uses TRBV10-2 and TRBJ2-1; the D is unclear. V was trimmed by 1 base and J by 5 bases, leaving 9 bases between them. The CDR3 is 14 amino acids. CDR1 is WSHSY and CDR2 is SAAADI in the germline V gene.

A word on this clonotype: At one boundary the junction diverges from the germline segment, which might be a read error. The rearrangement uses TRBV5-1 and TRBJ1-4; D possibly corresponds to TRBD1 (6 bases). Germline V gene data show CDR1 as SGHRS and CDR2 as YFSETQ. The CDR3 length is 14 residues. CDR3: CASGLETGNEKLFF. As DNA, the CDR3 is TGCGCCAGCGGCTTGGAGACAGGCAATGAAAAACTGTTTTTT.

In this sample, this clonotype turned up once. With a much larger clone just one base away, this may be a read error. This sequence joins TRBV6-2 or TRBV6-3 and TRBJ2-7, with D perhaps TRBD2 (6 bases). There are 13 residues in the CDR3. In germline, CDR1 is MNHEY, CDR2 SVGEGT. Here the CDR3 DNA reads TGTTCCAGCAGCGGGCGACAGTTCTACGAGCAGTACTTC. It translates to CSSSGRQFYEQYF.